Reported below is one T cell receptor beta chain. This entry comes from a study of control samples from healthy donors and cancer patients. Sequencing used immunoSEQ multiplex PCR; TCRdb keeps in-frame clones, though not all of them. The table has tens of thousands of clones, around 90% seen once; the top ten hold under 2.5%. CDR3 length: 13 residues. This receptor was taken from a woman in her sixties with head and neck cancer. Specimen: PBMCs. The chain recombines TRBV21-1 with TRBJ1-2. TRBV21-1 is flagged as a pseudogene. DNA for the CDR3: TGTGCCAGCATCATAGACGGACCCTATGGCTACACCTTC. Protein product: CASIIDGPYGYTF.